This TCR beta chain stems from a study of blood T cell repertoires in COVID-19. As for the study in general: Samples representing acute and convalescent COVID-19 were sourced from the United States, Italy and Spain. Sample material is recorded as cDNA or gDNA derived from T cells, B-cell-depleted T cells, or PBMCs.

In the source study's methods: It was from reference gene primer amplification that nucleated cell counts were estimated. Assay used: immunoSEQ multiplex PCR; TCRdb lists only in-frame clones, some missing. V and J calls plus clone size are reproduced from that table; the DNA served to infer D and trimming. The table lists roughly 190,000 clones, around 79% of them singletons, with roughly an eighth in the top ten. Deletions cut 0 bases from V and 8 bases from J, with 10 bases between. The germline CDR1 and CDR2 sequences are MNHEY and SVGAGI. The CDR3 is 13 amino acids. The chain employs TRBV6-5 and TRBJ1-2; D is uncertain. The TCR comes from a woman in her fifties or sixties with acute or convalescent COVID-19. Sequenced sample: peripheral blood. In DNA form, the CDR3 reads TGTGCCAGCAGTTACTCGCGGGGAGGAGGCTACACCTTC. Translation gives CASSYSRGGGYTF.